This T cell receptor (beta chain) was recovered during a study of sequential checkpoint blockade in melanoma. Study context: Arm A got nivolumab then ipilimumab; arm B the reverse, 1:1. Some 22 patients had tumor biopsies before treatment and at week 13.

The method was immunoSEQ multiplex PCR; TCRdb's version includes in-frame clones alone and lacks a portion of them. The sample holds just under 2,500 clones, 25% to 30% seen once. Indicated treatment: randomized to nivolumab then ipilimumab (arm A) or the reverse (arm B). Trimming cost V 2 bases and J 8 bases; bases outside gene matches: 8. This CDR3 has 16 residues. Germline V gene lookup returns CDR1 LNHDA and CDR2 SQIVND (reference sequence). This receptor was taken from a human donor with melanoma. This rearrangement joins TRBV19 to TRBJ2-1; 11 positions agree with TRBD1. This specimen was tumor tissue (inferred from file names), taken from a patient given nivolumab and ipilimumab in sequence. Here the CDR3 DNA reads TGTGCCAGTAGTATACGTCGGACAGGGGGCTGGGATGAGCAGTTCTTC. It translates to CASSIRRTGGWDEQFF.